The clone carrying this T cell receptor (beta chain) was observed a handful of times. Its matching antigen is unknown. These data originate in a study of blood T cells in healthy people across ages. Turning to the study itself: Template-switching capture recovered about one barcoded beta molecule per two T cells.

Then a second PCR, running roughly 7 to 11 cycles, was carried out with a sample-barcoded 5' primer and a J-beta primer mix. Each CDR3 protein gets one entry after TCRdb re-called the 5' RACE reads with MiXCR. Of some 1.5 million distinct CDR3 sequences in the sample, approximately 43% were seen once. Germline loops: CDR1 MGHRA, CDR2 YSYEKL. With 4 bases clipped from V and 7 bases from J, the junction kept 10 bases outside the gene matches. The CDR3 runs 15 residues. Study conclusions and caveats: When one million T cells were used, diversity estimates were thought to be underestimates.

Healthy individuals of Caucasian origin from Russia, aged about 6 to 95, served as donors. V is TRBV4-1 and J is TRBJ2-7; TRBD2 matches at 10 bases. Sequenced: blood. The sequence came from a woman aged 18-29 years in good health. The CDR3 here is CASSPSSGGYNEQYF. Here the CDR3 DNA reads TGCGCCAGCAGCCCCTCTAGCGGGGGTTACAATGAGCAGTACTTC.